The clone carrying this TCR beta chain was detected only a few times. Antigen unknown. The data stem from a study of response to subunit inactivated influenza vaccine. Study-level findings and limits: A suggestion made by the authors is that each seasonal influenza vaccination recruits few new T cells.

The V segment lost 5 bases and the J segment 4 bases; nucleotides outside the gene matches: 16. Germline lookup yields CDR1 SGHAT and CDR2 FQDESV (reference sequence). The CDR3 is 19 amino acids. In TCRdb, the RT-PCR reads were re-called with MiXCR into one record per CDR3 protein. The profile shows around 760,000 distinct CDR3 sequences, over 11% of them singletons. Specimen: PBMCs from blood, collected around 14 days before vaccination. The chain links TRBV11-1 to TRBJ2-1; TRBD2 matches 11 bases. This TCR was recovered from a man in his fifties who received an inactivated influenza vaccine. CDR3 coding DNA: TGTGCCAGCAGCCCCTGGGTAGCGGGGGGGCAAAAGGAGTACAATGAGCAGTTCTTC. It translates to CASSPWVAGGQKEYNEQFF. The variable domain in full, with the rest retrieved from reference TRBV11-1 and TRBJ2-1, is EAEVAQSPRYKITEKSQAVAFWCDPISGHATLYWYRQILGQGPELLVQFQDESVVDDSQLPKDRFSAERLKGVDSTLKIQPAELGDSAMYLCASSPWVAGGQKEYNEQFFGPGTRLTVL.